The 23 T cell receptor beta chains listed next were all sequenced from one sample in a study of molecular identifiers for immune sequencing clone quantification. TCRdb reanalysed the PCR reads using MiXCR and keeps one entry per CDR3 protein. The sample holds under 650,000 distinct CDR3 sequences, about 20% seen once. Material: naive CD8+ T cells from blood, with Jurkat cell RNA spiked in. Subset: FACS-sorted CD8+CD4-CCR7+CD45RA+ naive T cells. The receptors here all came from a human donor in good health. Some libraries in this study had Jurkat cell RNA spiked in.

There are many counts of this clonotype. The chain joins TRBV10-3 to TRBJ1-1; 9 nucleotides align to TRBD1. V lost 6 bases, J lost 1 base, and 3 bases stayed unmatched. Germline CDR1 is ENHRY and CDR2 is SYGVKD. The CDR3 spans 14 residues. CDR3 in DNA: TGTGCCATCAGGAGGACAGGGGAGAACACTGAAGCTTTCTTT. It codes for CAIRRTGENTEAFF.

Many counts were recorded for this clonotype. This chain connects TRBV24-1 to TRBJ2-3; TRBD2 matches 9 bases. The CDR3 length is 16 residues. The V and J ends lost 4 bases and 6 bases, in that order; junction bases with no gene match: 10. Germline V gene lookup returns CDR1 KGHDR and CDR2 SFDVKD. The CDR3 DNA is TGTGCCACCAGTGACCCTAGCGGGGCTCCTTATGATACGCAGTATTTT. Translating gives CATSDPSGAPYDTQYF.

The rearrangement joins TRBV13 to TRBJ2-7; D is unresolved. The length of the CDR3 is 13 residues. V lost 6 bases, J lost 4 bases, and 13 bases lay in between. Germline V lookup: CDR1 PRHDT, CDR2 FYEKMQ (reference sequence). The CDR3 coding sequence is TGTGCCAGCAGTCCAAAGTTGGGTTACGAGCAGTACTTC. This sequence encodes CASSPKLGYEQYF.

This chain links TRBV19 with TRBJ1-2; D not resolved. V was cut by 10 bases and J by 2 bases, with 14 bases left in between. Germline CDR1 reads LNHDA; CDR2 reads SQIVND (reference sequence). CDR3 length: 13 amino acids. The CDR3 loop reads CATADSLNYGYTF. The CDR3, as DNA: TGTGCCACAGCGGATAGTCTAAACTATGGCTACACCTTC. Full variable domain (missing parts from reference TRBV19 and TRBJ1-2): DGGITQSPKYLFRKEGQNVTLSCEQNLNHDAMYWYRQDPGQGLRLIYYSQIVNDFQKGDIAEGYSVSREKKESFPLTVTSAQKNPTAFYLCATADSLNYGYTFGSGTRLTVV.

This clonotype was recorded many times. This chain connects TRBV30 to TRBJ1-1, with D possibly matching TRBD1 (6 bases). V was cut by 3 bases and J by 0 bases, with 20 bases left in between. Looked up from germline, CDR1 is GTSNPN and CDR2 is SVGIG (reference sequence). The CDR3 has 17 residues. The CDR3 loop is CAWRTPLGTLMNTEAFF. Here the CDR3 DNA reads TGTGCCTGGAGGACCCCCTTGGGGACACTCATGAACACTGAAGCTTTCTTT.

As concerns this clonotype: It may be a read error: a sequence one base away is much more abundant. This rearrangement joins TRBV6-2 or TRBV6-3 to TRBJ2-6, with D possibly TRBD1 on 5 matching bases. The CDR3 totals 18 residues. The germline V gene encodes CDR1 MNHEY and CDR2 SVGEGT. The CDR3 nucleotides read TGTGCCAGCAGTTTTCTCGGTAACTCCTTCTCTGGGGCCAACGTCCCGACTTTC. Amino acids: CASSFLGNSFSGANVPTF.

A note on this clonotype: It may be a read error: a sequence one base away is much more abundant. This likely comes from a read error, as the CDR3 has no conserved phenylalanine or tryptophan at its end. The chain carries TRBV28 and TRBJ2-5; no reliable D call. This CDR3 is 12 amino acids long. The germline V gene encodes CDR1 MDHEN and CDR2 SYDVKM. With 3 bases removed from V and 4 bases from J, the gap between germline ends came to 6 bases. In DNA form, the CDR3 reads TGTGCCAGCAGTTTTGACGTAGAGACCCAGTACTCC. It is translated as CASSFDVETQYS.

This clonotype was seen at least ten times. The chain is built from TRBV5-1 and TRBJ2-3; 8 bases agree with TRBD1. The V and J ends lost 0 bases and 6 bases, in that order; junction bases with no gene match: 6. Germline-derived CDR1 and CDR2 are SGHRS and YFSETQ. The CDR3 contains 15 residues. The CDR3 sequence: CASSLVAGGGDTQYF. CDR3 DNA: TGCGCCAGCAGCTTGGTGGCAGGGGGCGGTGATACGCAGTATTTT.

This clonotype was recorded many times. The chain uses TRBV2 and TRBJ1-4; no firm D call. The CDR3 spans 15 residues. Germline assignment: CDR1 SNHLY and CDR2 FYNNEI. The V end lost 3 bases, the J end lost 3 bases, and 11 bases lay between the germline ends. The CDR3 DNA reads as TGTGCCAGCAGTGAGGACCCCTCGGCTAATGAAAAACTGTTTTTT. Its translation is CASSEDPSANEKLFF. Filled out from reference TRBV2 and TRBJ1-4, the complete variable domain reads EPEVTQTPSHQVTQMGQEVILRCVPISNHLYFYWYRQILGQKVEFLVSFYNNEISEKSEIFDDQFSVERPDGSNFTLKIRSTKLEDSAMYFCASSEDPSANEKLFFGSGTQLSVL.

This clonotype was recorded at least ten times. This chain links TRBV9 with TRBJ2-6; no clear D. The germline V gene encodes CDR1 SGDLS and CDR2 YYNGEE. V was cut by 2 bases and J by 3 bases, with 21 bases left in between. The CDR3 runs 19 residues. Written as DNA, the CDR3 is TGTGCCAGCAGCGTCAATTCCGGGCCCTTGGAAGGTGGGGCCAACGTCCTGACTTTC. This codes for CASSVNSGPLEGGANVLTF.

This clonotype was picked up many times. The gene calls are TRBV4-1 and TRBJ1-4, with TRBD1 identical over 7 bases. Germline assignment: CDR1 MGHRA and CDR2 YSYEKL. The CDR3 has 16 residues. With 4 bases clipped from V and 4 bases from J, the junction kept 9 bases outside the gene matches. CDR3 sequence reads: CASSPLGQEINEKLFF. The CDR3 DNA sequence: TGCGCCAGCAGCCCCCTAGGACAGGAGATTAATGAAAAACTGTTTTTT.

This clonotype was found many times. CDR3 bases: TGTGCCAGCAGCCTGGACAGCTACCTAAATGAGCAGTTCTTC. Amino acid sequence: CASSLDSYLNEQFF. V and J are TRBV6-6 and TRBJ2-1; a possible D gene is TRBD1 (6 bases). The CDR3 spans 14 residues. CDR1 is MNHNY, CDR2 SVGAGI, per germline (reference sequence). The germline V and J ends were trimmed by 6 bases and 7 bases, with 16 bases remaining between them.

About this clonotype itself: Likely a read error: the CDR3 ends without its conserved phenylalanine or tryptophan. The chain couples TRBV20-1 to TRBJ2-7, with 8 positions matching TRBD1. Looked up from germline, CDR1 is DFQATT and CDR2 is SNEGSKA (reference sequence). V dropped 6 bases and J dropped 2; count of bases not matched to a gene: 9. The CDR3 consists of 14 residues. This CDR3 reads CSAARDRLTYEQYS. In nucleotides, the CDR3 is TGCAGTGCGGCCCGGGACAGGCTAACCTACGAGCAGTACTCC.

The chain links TRBV29-1 to TRBJ2-7; 8 bases agree with TRBD1. The CDR3 covers 15 residues. CDR1 and CDR2 from the germline V gene are SQVTM and ANQGSEA. The V segment lost 6 bases and the J segment 1 base; nucleotides outside the gene matches: 11. CDR3: CSVSLRGRVSYEQYF. The CDR3 DNA sequence: TGCAGCGTATCACTCAGGGGGCGCGTATCCTACGAGCAGTACTTC.

This clonotype was counted only a few times. The V and J genes are TRBV19 and TRBJ2-7, with D possibly matching TRBD1 (6 bases). The CDR3 has 13 amino acids. Trimming shortened V by 8 bases and J by 0 bases, and 11 bases separated the two germline ends. CDR1 is LNHDA and CDR2 is SQIVND in the germline V gene (reference sequence). CDR3 DNA sequence: TGTGCCAGTCAAAGACAGGACTCCTACGAGCAGTACTTC. Residues: CASQRQDSYEQYF.

This clonotype occurred many times. As DNA, the CDR3 is TGCAGTGCTAGTAATAGGGATATCGACGAGCAGTACTTC. Protein sequence: CSASNRDIDEQYF. This chain joins TRBV20-1 and TRBJ2-7; D unresolved. Germline CDR1 DFQATT, CDR2 SNEGSKA (reference sequence). The CDR3 length is 13 residues. Trimming pared 3 bases from V and 5 bases from J, leaving 14 bases between.

At least ten counts were recorded for this clonotype. J is TRBJ2-2 and V is TRBV7-9; D is ambiguous. The CDR3 covers 14 residues. Germline assignment: CDR1 SEHNR and CDR2 FQNEAQ (reference sequence). V was cut by 5 bases and J by 4 bases, with 11 bases left in between. This CDR3 is CASSKTEGTGELFF. DNA for the CDR3: TGTGCCAGCAGCAAAACAGAAGGCACCGGGGAGCTGTTTTTT.

The chain links TRBV18 to TRBJ2-7; TRBD1 aligns across 8 bases. The CDR3 has 15 residues. Losses at the gene ends were 4 bases for V and 7 bases for J; bases not matched to a gene: 12. Per germline, CDR1 KGHSH and CDR2 LQKENI. CDR3: CASSRSGTGPLEQYF. CDR3 nucleotide sequence: TGTGCCAGCTCACGGTCCGGGACAGGTCCTTTAGAGCAGTACTTC.

This clonotype was observed at least ten times. The chain employs TRBV20-1 and TRBJ2-3, with 13 bases matching TRBD2. This CDR3 contains 16 residues. With 6 bases clipped from V and 2 bases from J, the junction kept 8 bases outside the gene matches. CDR1 DFQATT and CDR2 SNEGSKA come from the germline V gene (reference sequence). The CDR3: CSAYIGTSGATDTQYF. Written as DNA, the CDR3 is TGCAGTGCGTATATCGGGACTAGCGGGGCCACAGATACGCAGTATTTT.

Only a few counts were recorded for this clonotype. The J gene is TRBJ1-6, the V gene TRBV7-2; D not resolved. The CDR3 is 14 amino acids. The V gene lost 2 bases and the J gene lost 9 bases, with 11 bases spanning the gap. The germline V gene encodes CDR1 SGHTA and CDR2 FQGNSA. The CDR3 region has the DNA TGTGCCAGCAGCTTAATAGGGTTGGGTTCACCCCTCCACTTT. Translation: CASSLIGLGSPLHF.

This clonotype was seen repeatedly, ten times or more. The J gene is TRBJ2-7, the V gene TRBV30; 10 bases are shared with TRBD2. The length of the CDR3 is 16 residues. The junction had 13 bases not matched to a gene; V was cut back by 6 bases and J by 2 bases. Germline CDR1 is GTSNPN and CDR2 is SVGIG (reference sequence). CDR3 sequence (DNA): TGTGCCTGTATAAAGCGGGGGGGCTTTGTGCCCTACGAGCAGTACTTC. It translates to CACIKRGGFVPYEQYF. Combining the CDR3 with reference TRBV30 and TRBJ2-7 gives the whole variable domain SQTIHQWPATLVQPVGSPLSLECTVEGTSNPNLYWYRQAAGRGLQLLFYSVGIGQISSEVPQNLSASRPQDRQFILSSKKLLLSDSGFYLCACIKRGGFVPYEQYFGPGTRLTVT.

In its sample, this clonotype was seen once. The chain employs TRBV6-2 or TRBV6-3 and TRBJ1-6; 8 bases fit TRBD1. Germline assignment: CDR1 MNHEY and CDR2 SVGEGT. After removal of 8 bases from V and 5 bases from J, the junction contained 14 bases not matched to a gene. The CDR3 is 17 amino acids. CDR3 protein: CASGRTGIRYHNSPLHF. CDR3 coding DNA: TGTGCCAGCGGGAGGACAGGGATCCGCTACCATAATTCACCCCTCCACTTT.

The chain carries TRBV10-3 and TRBJ1-4; D might be TRBD1 (6 bases). CDR3 length: 14 residues. Germline CDR1 reads ENHRY; CDR2 reads SYGVKD. V lost 3 bases to trimming and J lost 8 bases, with 13 bases between them. In DNA, the CDR3 is TGTGCCATCAGTGATTTAGACAGGACGGAAAAACTGTTTTTT. Translated: CAISDLDRTEKLFF.